This TCR beta chain was documented in a study of cytomegalovirus exposure and HLA in healthy donors. Study as a whole: Findings of an earlier analysis included roughly 120 million unique TCR beta sequences from 200 million or so T cells. Notes on the study in general: Sequencing likely caused a cluster of highly shared sequence variants.

PCR amplification relied on 60 Vbeta primers (plus 13 Jbeta primers). Profiling relied on immunoSEQ multiplex PCR, and the TCRdb table lists in-frame clones only, not all of them. The sample yields about 210,000 clones, of which the top ten take up around 0.95%. Details on this clone: Its antigen remains unknown.

The clonotype originates from a woman aged 30 to 39 in good health and CMV-seropositive. The sequenced material came from PBMCs.

This CDR3 is CASSLYGVFYEQYF. The CDR3 nucleotides read TGTGCCAGCAGCCTTTACGGTGTTTTCTACGAGCAGTACTTC. This sequence joins TRBV5-6 and TRBJ2-7; no definite D call. The CDR3 extends over 14 amino acids. Germline-derived CDR1 and CDR2 are SGHDT and YYEEEE. Deletions cut 4 bases from V and 3 bases from J, with 14 bases between.